This T cell receptor beta chain was captured by sequencing in a study of T cell repertoires in cytomegalovirus infection. Between the trimmed V and J ends, which lost 6 bases and 5 bases, there was a span of 9 bases. This CDR3 has 12 residues. Germline loops: CDR1 SEHNR, CDR2 FQNEAQ (reference sequence). From the reads, TCRdb called clonotypes with MiXCR, one entry per CDR3 protein. The data show about 130,000 distinct CDR3 sequences, with 20% to 30% seen just once and 34% held by the top ten. This clonotype appeared many times. Its antigen is currently unknown. V is TRBV7-9 and J is TRBJ2-3; D is ambiguous. Material for sequencing was PBMCs, sequenced either directly or after in vitro stimulation (not recorded which). This TCR derives from a human donor in good health (CMV status not recorded). Some clones in this sample may be carry-over from other donors' samples. CDR3 in amino acids: CASRSSRDTQYF. The CDR3 nucleotides read TGTGCCAGCAGGTCCTCGAGAGATACGCAGTATTTT.